Shown below are 29 T cell receptor beta chains from a single sample sequenced in a study of radiation and T cells in renal cell carcinoma. Regarding time point: baseline pretreatment blood. Treatment noted: 15 Gy SBRT to primary tumor, nephrectomy 4 weeks later. Clones were sequenced by immunoSEQ multiplex PCR, and TCRdb holds only the in-frame ones, with some missing. Among 130,000 to 150,000 clones listed, over 75% were seen once. The input for sequencing was blood, taken from a patient whose treatment included radiotherapy and nephrectomy. The receptors were gathered from a woman in her fifties or sixties with renal cell carcinoma.

The J gene is TRBJ1-1, the V gene TRBV7-2; possible D gene TRBD1, 5 bases. CDR1 SGHTA and CDR2 FQGNSA come from the germline V gene. Trimming left V 6 bases short and J 4 bases short, with 12 bases between. This CDR3 has 13 amino acids. The CDR3 DNA is TGTGCCAGCAGGCAAGCGGGGGGCACTGAAGCTTTCTTT. Protein: CASRQAGGTEAFF.

The chain employs TRBV5-4 and TRBJ2-2; a weak D match, TRBD1 (6 bases). With 2 bases removed from V and 2 bases from J, the gap between germline ends came to 13 bases. There are 16 residues in the CDR3. The germline gives CDR1 SGHNT, CDR2 YYREEE (reference sequence). CDR3 bases: TGTGCCAGCAGCTTTGGGCCACAGGGCAACACCGGGGAGCTGTTTTTT. This encodes CASSFGPQGNTGELFF.

The V and J genes are TRBV7-9 and TRBJ2-7; 7 bases line up with TRBD1. In germline, CDR1 is SEHNR, CDR2 FQNEAQ (reference sequence). This CDR3 spans 17 amino acids. V gave up 5 bases and J gave up 7 bases; unmatched junction bases: 20. The CDR3 coding sequence is TGTGCCAGCAGCAGACCCCCAGTACAGGGGACCCCCGGAGAGCAGTACTTC. Amino acids: CASSRPPVQGTPGEQYF.

The chain uses TRBV5-8 and TRBJ1-5, with D possibly being TRBD1 (5 bases). The ends were cut back, 4 bases at V and 0 bases at J, with 11 bases in the middle. The CDR3 runs 15 residues. Germline V gives CDR1 SGHTS, CDR2 YDEGEE. Written as DNA, the CDR3 is TGTGCCAGCAGCAAGGGGACCTATAGCAATCAGCCCCAGCATTTT. Translated, it gives CASSKGTYSNQPQHF.

The chain couples TRBV5-1 to TRBJ2-2, with 9 bases identical to TRBD1. Germline V gene data show CDR1 as SGHRS and CDR2 as YFSETQ. This CDR3 is built from 16 residues. Losses at the gene ends were 4 bases for V and 5 bases for J; bases not matched to a gene: 9. CDR3 in amino acids: CASSVPGQGRTGELFF. The CDR3 nucleotides read TGCGCCAGCAGCGTCCCGGGACAGGGTCGAACCGGGGAGCTGTTTTTT.

This chain links TRBV10-3 with TRBJ2-2, with D perhaps matching TRBD1 or TRBD2 (6 bases each). This CDR3 has 14 amino acids. In germline, CDR1 is ENHRY, CDR2 SYGVKD. Trimming removed 7 bases at V and 3 bases at J, with 12 bases between. The CDR3: CAIMGGSYTGELFF. As DNA, the CDR3 is TGTGCCATCATGGGGGGCTCTTACACCGGGGAGCTGTTTTTT.

The chain employs TRBV9 and TRBJ1-2; D unresolved. From germline, CDR1 is SGDLS and CDR2 YYNGEE. The V gene lost 4 bases and the J gene lost 4 bases, with 17 bases spanning the gap. This CDR3 contains 15 residues. CDR3 in amino acids: CASSPGRAVSYGYTF. DNA of the CDR3: TGTGCCAGCAGCCCCGGACGCGCCGTCTCCTATGGCTACACCTTC.

The chain carries TRBV19 and TRBJ1-4; D is ambiguous. The V end lost 5 bases, the J end lost 5 bases, and 12 bases lay between the germline ends. The CDR3 has 14 amino acids. The germline CDR1 and CDR2 sequences are LNHDA and SQIVND (reference sequence). CDR3 amino acids: CASSPQTLNEKLFF. The CDR3 nucleotides read TGTGCCAGTAGTCCCCAGACCTTGAATGAAAAACTGTTTTTT. The complete variable domain, with remaining parts taken from reference TRBV19 and TRBJ1-4, reads DGGITQSPKYLFRKEGQNVTLSCEQNLNHDAMYWYRQDPGQGLRLIYYSQIVNDFQKGDIAEGYSVSREKKESFPLTVTSAQKNPTAFYLCASSPQTLNEKLFFGSGTQLSVL.

The V gene is TRBV6-1, the J gene TRBJ2-2, with no clear D. From germline, CDR1 is MNHNS and CDR2 SASEGT. The CDR3 extends over 16 amino acids. V lost 2 bases to trimming and J lost 6 bases, with 16 bases between them. The CDR3 sequence is CASSEMAAYGAGELFF. The CDR3 DNA sequence: TGTGCCAGCAGTGAAATGGCGGCCTATGGTGCCGGGGAGCTGTTTTTT.

The rearrangement uses TRBV2 and TRBJ1-1, with 10 nucleotides matching TRBD1. Germline-derived CDR1 and CDR2 are SNHLY and FYNNEI. With 6 bases clipped from V and 4 bases from J, the junction kept 8 bases outside the gene matches. This CDR3 has 15 residues. The CDR3 here is CASSFGTGELTEAFF. The CDR3 DNA is TGTGCCAGCAGCTTCGGGACAGGGGAACTCACTGAAGCTTTCTTT. The whole variable domain, filled in from reference TRBV2 and TRBJ1-1, reads EPEVTQTPSHQVTQMGQEVILRCVPISNHLYFYWYRQILGQKVEFLVSFYNNEISEKSEIFDDQFSVERPDGSNFTLKIRSTKLEDSAMYFCASSFGTGELTEAFFGQGTRLTVV.

This chain uses TRBV5-1 with TRBJ1-1; D unresolved. This CDR3 contains 13 residues. V dropped 2 bases and J dropped 8 bases, with 13 bases sitting between them. CDR1 SGHRS and CDR2 YFSETQ come from the germline V gene. The CDR3 bases are TGCGCCAGCAGCTTCGGAGGGAAAGGGGAAGCTTTCTTT. It codes for CASSFGGKGEAFF.

This clone turned up a few times. The chain recombines TRBV7-2 with TRBJ1-1; no clear D. The CDR3 is 15 residues long. V gave up 1 base and J gave up 1 base, with 10 bases separating them. Germline V gene lookup returns CDR1 SGHTA and CDR2 FQGNSA. The CDR3: CASSLGAGRNTEAFF. As DNA, the CDR3 is TGTGCCAGCAGCTTAGGAGCAGGCCGGAACACTGAAGCTTTCTTT.

The chain recombines TRBV19 with TRBJ2-1; 7 bases map to TRBD1. Unmatched junction bases numbered 12, after V lost 3 bases and J lost 10 bases. The CDR3 extends over 15 amino acids. CDR1 is LNHDA, CDR2 SQIVND, per germline (reference sequence). The DNA for the CDR3 is TGTGCCAGTAGTATCACAGGGGTGACGAGAGGGGAGCAGTTCTTC. Protein: CASSITGVTRGEQFF.

The rearrangement links TRBV2 to TRBJ2-3; D not certain. The CDR3 has 14 residues. The ends were cut back, 7 bases at V and 2 bases at J, with 13 bases in the middle. CDR1 SNHLY and CDR2 FYNNEI come from the germline V gene. In nucleotides, the CDR3 is TGTGCCAGCATCATAGGGTCCCTCACAGATACGCAGTATTTT. It translates to CASIIGSLTDTQYF.

The chain links TRBV2 to TRBJ1-4; 11 nucleotides line up with TRBD1. This CDR3 has 16 amino acids. J lost 0 bases, V lost 7 bases, and 4 bases had no gene match. The germline gives CDR1 SNHLY, CDR2 FYNNEI. The CDR3 nucleotides are TGTGCCAGCAACCCGGGACAGGGGGCAACTAATGAAAAACTGTTTTTT. It is translated as CASNPGQGATNEKLFF.

The CDR3 nucleotides read TGTGCCAGCAGCTCCCCGGGACAGATAGCCAAAAACATTCAGTACTTC. Protein: CASSSPGQIAKNIQYF. V usage is TRBV7-9 and J usage is TRBJ2-4; 7 bases agree with TRBD1. Germline V lookup: CDR1 SEHNR, CDR2 FQNEAQ (reference sequence). This CDR3 region has 16 residues. With 4 bases clipped from V and 0 bases from J, the junction kept 6 bases outside the gene matches.

This rearrangement joins TRBV7-9 to TRBJ2-1, with TRBD1 matching over 7 bases. The CDR3 spans 15 residues. The germline gives CDR1 SEHNR, CDR2 FQNEAQ (reference sequence). The J segment lost 3 bases and the V segment lost 4 bases, leaving 6 bases of the junction unmatched. The CDR3 bases are TGTGCCAGCAGCTCAAGGGACAGTGGCTACAATGAGCAGTTCTTC. Translation gives CASSSRDSGYNEQFF. Complete variable domain (other parts from reference TRBV7-9 and TRBJ2-1): DTGVSQNPRHKITKRGQNVTFRCDPISEHNRLYWYRQTLGQGPEFLTYFQNEAQLEKSRLLSDRFSAERPKGSFSTLEIQRTEQGDSAMYLCASSSRDSGYNEQFFGPGTRLTVL.

This clone was detected a few times. V and J are TRBV30 and TRBJ1-1; D is ambiguous. This CDR3 region has 12 residues. Germline V gene sequence: CDR1 GTSNPN, CDR2 SVGIG (reference sequence). Trimming shortened V by 0 bases and J by 5 bases, and 7 bases separated the two germline ends. CDR3 DNA: TGTGCCTGGAGTGTATTGGGGACTGAAGCTTTCTTT. Its translation: CAWSVLGTEAFF.

The genes are TRBV25-1 and TRBJ2-2, with 9 bases lining up with TRBD1. Germline CDR1 MGHDK, CDR2 SYGVNS. This CDR3 region has 15 residues. With 6 bases clipped from V and 4 bases from J, the junction kept 6 bases outside the gene matches. Here the CDR3 DNA reads TGTGCCAGCAGGGGCAGGACAGGGGCCACCGGGGAGCTGTTTTTT. Its translation is CASRGRTGATGELFF.

This clone was seen ten or more times. The CDR3 region is CASSLGGANVLTF. CDR3 nucleotides: TGTGCCAGCAGCTTAGGTGGGGCCAACGTCCTGACTTTC. This rearrangement joins TRBV7-9 to TRBJ2-6; D not resolved. The CDR3 runs 13 residues. Per germline, CDR1 SEHNR and CDR2 FQNEAQ (reference sequence). Trimming pared 1 base from V and 3 bases from J, leaving 1 base between.

The J gene is TRBJ1-6, the V gene TRBV5-1, with TRBD1 identical over 8 bases. The V gene end was trimmed by 5 bases and the J gene end by 14 bases; junction bases not matched to a gene: 12. The CDR3 contains 14 residues. Per germline, CDR1 SGHRS and CDR2 YFSETQ. The CDR3 reads CASSSGTGGDALHF. The CDR3, as DNA: TGCGCCAGCAGTAGCGGCACAGGGGGAGATGCCCTCCACTTT.

The chain employs TRBV2 and TRBJ1-2, with D perhaps TRBD1 (5 bases). The V gene's germline CDR1 is SNHLY and CDR2 FYNNEI. V was clipped by 2 bases and J by 4 bases, with 14 bases between them. The CDR3 length is 15 residues. The CDR3 region is CASSEYTPGSYGYTF. CDR3 bases: TGTGCCAGCAGTGAATATACCCCAGGGTCCTATGGCTACACCTTC.

In its sample, this clone was seen a few times. This rearrangement joins TRBV19 to TRBJ2-3; D is unclear. Germline CDR1 reads LNHDA; CDR2 reads SQIVND (reference sequence). This CDR3 region has 14 residues. With 2 bases removed from V and 0 bases from J, the gap between germline ends came to 6 bases. The CDR3 nucleotides are TGTGCCAGTAGTATAACCGTCAGCACAGATACGCAGTATTTT. This translates into CASSITVSTDTQYF.

The chain employs TRBV7-2 and TRBJ1-1; D is perhaps TRBD1 (5 bases). The CDR3 covers 14 residues. V was shortened by 1 base and J by 1 base, with 7 bases between the two germline ends. Germline assignment: CDR1 SGHTA and CDR2 FQGNSA. As DNA, the CDR3 is TGTGCCAGCAGCTTAGACAGGCCGAACACTGAAGCTTTCTTT. Translation gives CASSLDRPNTEAFF. Based on the CDR3 plus reference TRBV7-2 and TRBJ1-1, the full variable domain is GAGVSQSPSNKVTEKGKDVELRCDPISGHTALYWYRQSLGQGLEFLIYFQGNSAPDKSGLPSDRFSAERTGGSVSTLTIQRTQQEDSAVYLCASSLDRPNTEAFFGQGTRLTVV.

The gene calls are TRBV19 and TRBJ1-4; TRBD1 might be the D (5 bases). CDR1 LNHDA and CDR2 SQIVND come from the germline V gene (reference sequence). The CDR3 contains 17 residues. V was cut by 6 bases and J by 0 bases, with 17 bases left in between. CDR3 sequence: CASRITGTVATNEKLFF. CDR3 sequence (DNA): TGTGCCAGTAGGATTACCGGGACGGTTGCAACTAATGAAAAACTGTTTTTT.

A word on this clone: The junction shows a germline mismatch at one end, possibly a read error. The rearrangement uses TRBV7-7 and TRBJ2-5; D remains unclear. The CDR3 spans 14 residues. The germline V gene encodes CDR1 SSHAT and CDR2 FNYEAQ (reference sequence). CDR3 nucleotides: TGTGCTAGCAGCTTAGGACCCGGGTCAGAGACCCAGTACTTC. Protein product: CASSLGPGSETQYF.

This clone was seen once. This CDR3 is CASSLGLYSGGELFF. CDR3 bases: TGTGCCAGCAGCTTGGGTCTGTACTCGGGCGGGGAGCTGTTTTTT. The chain combines TRBV7-8 with TRBJ2-2; D gene unclear. Looked up from germline, CDR1 is SGHVS and CDR2 is FQNEAQ. Trimming shortened V by 3 bases and J by 7 bases, and 15 bases separated the two germline ends. The CDR3 spans 15 residues.

Only a few counts were recorded for this clone. This chain joins TRBV2 and TRBJ2-7; D is possibly TRBD2 (5 bases). The CDR3 contains 15 residues. Germline CDR1 reads SNHLY; CDR2 reads FYNNEI. Trimming removed 7 bases at V and 0 bases at J, with 16 bases between. CDR3 DNA sequence: TGTGCCAGCACCTCCCAAGCTAGCAGCTCCTACGAGCAGTACTTC. It specifies CASTSQASSSYEQYF.

The V and J genes are TRBV19 and TRBJ1-2; TRBD1 might be the D (6 bases). The V end was cut by 7 bases, the J end by 8 bases, with 23 bases between. The CDR3 consists of 15 residues. Germline V gene sequence: CDR1 LNHDA, CDR2 SQIVND (reference sequence). CDR3 nucleotide sequence: TGTGCCAGTATGGGGGCCAGGGTGGATGTTGGAGGCTACACCTTC. Translated: CASMGARVDVGGYTF.